This T cell receptor (beta chain) originates from a study of blood T cell repertoires in COVID-19. Ages ranged from about 18 to 89 years, with residence in more than 20 US areas. Among Cohort 3 donors, those recovered had two negative PCRs, clearance, or symptom resolution. Authors' data handling: Counts of nucleated cells, estimated from reference gene primer amplification, were obtained. Profiled with immunoSEQ multiplex PCR; TCRdb holds only in-frame clones, not every one. The DNA gave D and trimming, while V, J and clone size come from that table. The data show 300,000 or so clones, around 84% seen once. The clonotype originates from a woman younger than 35 who had recovered from COVID-19. Sample: PBMCs or T cells enriched from blood (not recorded which).

This CDR3 reads CASSPRLYGELFF. In DNA form, the CDR3 reads TGTGCCAGCAGCCCTCGACTATACGGGGAGCTGTTTTTT. The chain carries TRBV7-6 and TRBJ2-2; D may be TRBD2 (5 bases). The CDR3 runs to 13 residues. The V gene's germline CDR1 is SGHVS and CDR2 FNYEAQ. The V end lost 5 bases, the J end lost 7 bases, and 11 bases lay between the germline ends.